The 32 T cell receptor beta chains presented below share a single source sample, sequenced in a study of cytomegalovirus exposure and HLA in healthy donors. The data were produced by immunoSEQ multiplex PCR, yet TCRdb's version contains in-frame clones alone and is incomplete. The sample includes about 240,000 clones, roughly 89% of them seen just once. Sample: PBMCs. These receptors were collected from a man between 18 and 35 years old in good health and CMV-seronegative.

The rearrangement links TRBV2 to TRBJ2-4, with 11 nucleotides matching TRBD1. Per the germline V gene, CDR1 is SNHLY and CDR2 is FYNNEI. Trimming took 6 bases from V and 6 from J; bases not matched to a gene: 7. The CDR3 extends over 15 amino acids. CDR3 bases: TGTGCCAGCAGGAATGGACAGGGGGCTTTAAACATTCAGTACTTC. Translated, it gives CASRNGQGALNIQYF.

The sample holds one count of this clone. The rearrangement joins TRBV5-1 to TRBJ2-6; 8 positions match TRBD2. Per the germline V gene, CDR1 is SGHRS and CDR2 is YFSETQ. The CDR3 has 18 residues. The junction had 9 bases not matched to a gene; V was cut back by 0 bases and J by 4 bases. This CDR3 reads CASSLAPGGPGGANVLTF. Here the CDR3 DNA reads TGCGCCAGCAGCTTGGCCCCGGGAGGGCCGGGAGGGGCCAACGTCCTGACTTTC. Full variable domain (outside the CDR3, taken from reference TRBV5-1 and TRBJ2-6): KAGVTQTPRYLIKTRGQQVTLSCSPISGHRSVSWYQQTPGQGLQFLFEYFSETQRNKGNFPGRFSGRQFSNSRSEMNVSTLELGDSALYLCASSLAPGGPGGANVLTFGAGSRLTVL.

The chain joins TRBV28 to TRBJ1-1; D remains ambiguous. CDR1 is MDHEN and CDR2 is SYDVKM in the germline V gene. The CDR3 is 14 residues long. V lost 3 bases and J lost 5, with 13 bases in between. The CDR3 DNA reads TGTGCCAGCAGTTTCGTATCGGGAAGGACTGAAGCTTTCTTT. This sequence encodes CASSFVSGRTEAFF.

This clone was seen more than once but under ten times. The chain carries TRBV19 and TRBJ2-5; D might be TRBD2 (5 bases). Trimming took 5 bases from V and 0 from J, leaving 7 bases between them. In germline, CDR1 is LNHDA, CDR2 SQIVND (reference sequence). CDR3 length: 13 amino acids. The DNA of the CDR3 is TGTGCCAGTAGTGGAGGATACCAAGAGACCCAGTACTTC. This gives the protein CASSGGYQETQYF.

The CDR3 DNA reads TGCGCCAGCAGCTTGGAATACAGGGGGCGGGCGGCTAATTCACCCCTCCACTTT. This encodes CASSLEYRGRAANSPLHF. The V gene is TRBV5-1, the J gene TRBJ1-6, with 9 bases fitting TRBD1. This CDR3 has 18 residues. J gave up 6 bases and V 0 bases, and 10 bases lay outside the gene matches. Germline-derived CDR1 and CDR2 are SGHRS and YFSETQ.

The chain employs TRBV7-2 and TRBJ2-3; perhaps TRBD2 as D (5 bases). V was cut by 8 bases and J by 3 bases, with 9 bases left in between. Germline V CDR1 and CDR2: SGHTA, FQGNSA. The CDR3 loop spans 12 amino acids. The CDR3 loop is CASGSRTDTQYF. For the CDR3, the DNA is TGTGCCAGCGGGAGTCGGACAGATACGCAGTATTTT.

There are a few counts of this clone. J is TRBJ2-3 and V is TRBV5-1, with TRBD2 matching over 11 bases. This CDR3 comprises 16 residues. Germline CDR1 and CDR2: SGHRS and YFSETQ. V lost 0 bases to trimming and J lost 6 bases; unmatched junction nucleotides: 6. CDR3 loop: CASSLAVAGGPDTQYF. CDR3 DNA: TGCGCCAGCAGCTTGGCTGTAGCGGGGGGGCCGGATACGCAGTATTTT.

This clone was found once. This chain connects TRBV15 to TRBJ1-2, with D hard to call. From germline, CDR1 is LNHNV and CDR2 YYDKDF (reference sequence). The CDR3 sequence is 15 residues long. Trimming removed 3 bases at V and 3 bases at J, with 14 bases between. The chain's CDR3 is CATSSPNAGYYGYTF. CDR3 in DNA: TGTGCCACCAGCAGTCCCAACGCGGGATACTATGGCTACACCTTC.

The chain couples TRBV11-3 to TRBJ2-7; 9 bases line up with TRBD1. Germline V lookup: CDR1 SGHNT, CDR2 YENEEA. This CDR3 has 13 amino acids. V was pared by 4 bases and J by 6 bases, with 4 bases of the junction left unmatched. CDR3 DNA sequence: TGTGCCAGCAGCTCGGGGACAGGGACCGAGCAGTACTTC. Amino acid sequence: CASSSGTGTEQYF.

This clone was observed a handful of times. One junction end disagrees with the germline gene, perhaps due to a read error. This sequence joins TRBV20-1 and TRBJ2-3; 9 bases match TRBD2. Germline assignment: CDR1 DFQATT and CDR2 SNEGSKA (reference sequence). CDR3 size: 11 residues. CDR3 protein: CSAHSGGALNF. For the CDR3, the DNA is TGCAGTGCTCATAGCGGGGGTGCATTGAATTTT.

The V call is TRBV6-5, the J call TRBJ1-2; TRBD1 is a possible D gene (5 bases). This CDR3 comprises 12 residues. Trimming shortened V by 7 bases and J by 4 bases, and 10 bases separated the two germline ends. The germline gives CDR1 MNHEY, CDR2 SVGAGI. The CDR3 DNA sequence: TGTGCCAGCACGGAGGGGCCCTATGGCTACACCTTC. This encodes CASTEGPYGYTF.

The CDR3 DNA reads as TGTGCCAGTTCAGGGGCTGGGAATTCACCCCTCCACTTT. This gives the protein CASSGAGNSPLHF. The V and J genes are TRBV27 and TRBJ1-6; D is possibly TRBD1 (6 bases). Trimming stripped 9 bases from V and 7 bases from J, with 13 bases between. The CDR3 loop spans 13 amino acids. CDR1 is MNHEY and CDR2 is SMNVEV in the germline V gene (reference sequence).

This chain joins TRBV5-6 and TRBJ2-7, with D hard to call. Looked up from germline, CDR1 is SGHDT and CDR2 is YYEEEE. Trimming left V 7 bases short and J 2 bases short, with 13 bases between. CDR3 length: 13 residues. CDR3 nucleotides: TGTGCCAGCGGAACGGGTTTAACCTACGAGCAGTACTTC. This encodes CASGTGLTYEQYF.

A single count supports this clone. The J gene is TRBJ2-7, the V gene TRBV28; 8 bases agree with TRBD1. Germline V gene lookup returns CDR1 MDHEN and CDR2 SYDVKM. V was pared by 6 bases and J by 12 bases, with 19 bases of the junction left unmatched. The CDR3 contains 15 residues. This CDR3 is CASSIMSGTGREVYF. The CDR3 nucleotides are TGTGCCAGCAGCATTATGTCCGGGACAGGTAGGGAAGTGTACTTC.

This rearrangement joins TRBV18 to TRBJ2-5; possibly TRBD2 for D (5 bases). V was cut by 0 bases and J by 5 bases, with 10 bases left in between. The CDR3 sequence is 14 residues long. Germline loops: CDR1 KGHSH, CDR2 LQKENI. The CDR3 DNA follows: TGTGCCAGCTCACCACCTGCGGGTGGCGAGACCCAGTACTTC. Translated: CASSPPAGGETQYF. Supplemented by reference TRBV18 and TRBJ2-5, the full variable domain reads NAGVMQNPRHLVRRRGQEARLRCSPMKGHSHVYWYRQLPEEGLKFMVYLQKENIIDESGMPKERFSAEFPKEGPSILRIQQVVRGDSAAYFCASSPPAGGETQYFGPGTRLLVL.

The chain joins TRBV10-3 to TRBJ1-1, with D unclear. V was shortened by 2 bases and J by 6 bases, with 7 bases between the two germline ends. The CDR3 sequence is 12 residues long. Germline CDR1 reads ENHRY; CDR2 reads SYGVKD. This chain's CDR3 is CAISETVSEAFF. The CDR3 DNA sequence: TGTGCCATCAGTGAGACAGTTTCTGAAGCTTTCTTT.

The chain uses TRBV10-3 and TRBJ1-3; TRBD1 matches 9 bases. CDR1 is ENHRY, CDR2 SYGVKD, per germline. The trim removed 0 bases at V and 0 bases at J, leaving 6 bases unmatched. CDR3 length: 18 amino acids. CDR3 bases: TGTGCCATCAGTGAGTCTGGGGGACAGGGCATCTCTGGAAACACCATATATTTT. This codes for CAISESGGQGISGNTIYF.

The gene calls are TRBV4-2 and TRBJ2-7, with TRBD2 matching over 11 bases. The CDR3 spans 16 residues. Trimming took 0 bases from V and 3 from J; bases not matched to a gene: 4. Germline lookup yields CDR1 LGHNA and CDR2 YNFKEQ. CDR3 nucleotide sequence: TGTGCCAGCAGCCAAGATACTAGCGGGAGAGGCTACGAGCAGTACTTC. It is translated as CASSQDTSGRGYEQYF.

Here the CDR3 reads CASSPIATGGSGNTIYF. CDR3 DNA sequence: TGCGCCAGCAGCCCAATTGCGACCGGGGGGAGTGGAAACACCATATATTTT. V and J are TRBV5-1 and TRBJ1-3, with D possibly matching TRBD1 (5 bases). Germline values: CDR1 SGHRS, CDR2 YFSETQ. This CDR3 is built from 17 residues. Trimming pared 4 bases from V and 3 bases from J, leaving 20 bases between.

This chain connects TRBV4-3 to TRBJ2-1, with TRBD2 matching 8 bases. Germline CDR1 is LGHNA and CDR2 is YSLEER. The CDR3 length is 18 residues. V shed 5 bases, J shed 6 bases, and the junction held 18 bases outside the gene matches. CDR3 region: CASSVVGEPGLGINEQFF. The CDR3, as DNA: TGCGCCAGCAGCGTAGTGGGGGAACCGGGACTAGGGATCAATGAGCAGTTCTTC.

This chain links TRBV30 with TRBJ2-5; 11 bases line up with TRBD2. The V gene end was trimmed by 3 bases and the J gene end by 2 bases; junction bases not matched to a gene: 2. This CDR3 region has 14 residues. Germline V gene sequence: CDR1 GTSNPN, CDR2 SVGIG (reference sequence). The CDR3 sequence: CAWRLAGAQETQYF. DNA for the CDR3: TGTGCCTGGAGACTAGCGGGGGCACAAGAGACCCAGTACTTC.

This clone occurred once. The chain is built from TRBV9 and TRBJ2-1, with D possibly being TRBD2 (5 bases). The CDR3 runs 17 residues. Trimming shortened V by 3 bases and J by 0 bases, and 16 bases separated the two germline ends. CDR1 and CDR2 (germline): SGDLS, YYNGEE. The CDR3 loop is CASSAGKPGSSYNEQFF. Written as DNA, the CDR3 is TGTGCCAGCAGCGCGGGAAAACCAGGAAGCTCCTACAATGAGCAGTTCTTC. The variable domain in full, with the rest retrieved from reference TRBV9 and TRBJ2-1, is DSGVTQTPKHLITATGQRVTLRCSPRSGDLSVYWYQQSLDQGLQFLIQYYNGEERAKGNILERFSAQQFPDLHSELNLSSLELGDSALYFCASSAGKPGSSYNEQFFGPGTRLTVL.

The rearrangement joins TRBV5-1 to TRBJ2-7, with TRBD1 matching over 9 bases. The CDR3 totals 15 residues. CDR1 and CDR2 from the germline V gene are SGHRS and YFSETQ. The V and J ends lost 1 base and 2 bases, in that order; junction bases with no gene match: 4. The CDR3 is CASSLITGGPYEQYF. DNA of the CDR3: TGCGCCAGCAGCTTGATCACAGGGGGCCCCTACGAGCAGTACTTC.

For the CDR3, the DNA is TGTGCCAGCACCCCTGCGGACACGGATACGCAGTATTTT. This translates into CASTPADTDTQYF. This rearrangement joins TRBV27 to TRBJ2-3, with a tentative D call TRBD1 (5 bases). CDR3 length: 13 amino acids. In germline, CDR1 is MNHEY, CDR2 SMNVEV (reference sequence). Deletions cut 7 bases from V and 6 bases from J, with 14 bases between.

The CDR3 region has the DNA TGTGCCAGCAGCTTAGCGCGCAGGGGGACAGGGGATGGCGATGGCTACACCTTC. Its translation is CASSLARRGTGDGDGYTF. The chain links TRBV7-8 to TRBJ1-2; 10 positions agree with TRBD1. This CDR3 region has 18 residues. The ends lost 0 bases at V and 6 bases at J; junction bases unmatched: 13. Germline CDR1 is SGHVS and CDR2 is FQNEAQ.

The CDR3 spells CASSFSGSGRLFSYEQYF. The CDR3, as DNA: TGTGCCAGCAGCTTCAGCGGGAGTGGGAGACTATTCTCCTACGAGCAGTACTTC. The chain carries TRBV7-2 and TRBJ2-7, with 8 bases fitting TRBD2. This CDR3 spans 18 amino acids. The V and J ends lost 3 bases and 0 bases, in that order; junction bases with no gene match: 13. The germline V gene has CDR1 SGHTA and CDR2 FQGNSA.

V is TRBV9 and J is TRBJ2-5; tentatively, D is TRBD1 (5 bases). From germline, CDR1 is SGDLS and CDR2 YYNGEE. CDR3 length: 13 residues. V shed 2 bases and J shed 4 bases, with 9 bases lying between them. CDR3: CASSVGQTETQYF. The CDR3 DNA reads as TGTGCCAGCAGCGTGGGGCAAACAGAGACCCAGTACTTC.

The chain is built from TRBV15 and TRBJ2-5; no clear D gene. CDR3 length equals 16 residues. Between the trimmed V and J ends, which lost 3 bases and 2 bases, there was a span of 16 bases. CDR1 is LNHNV, CDR2 YYDKDF, per germline (reference sequence). The DNA for the CDR3 is TGTGCCACCAGCAGCCCCCTAGTACCGATTCAAGAGACCCAGTACTTC. Amino acid sequence: CATSSPLVPIQETQYF.

The CDR3 nucleotides read TGTGCCAGCAGCCCTCCGTTTAGGGCTAGCGGCACTAGCACAGATACGCAGTATTTT. It encodes CASSPPFRASGTSTDTQYF. V is TRBV7-9 and J is TRBJ2-3, with 7 bases that match TRBD2. V dropped 5 bases and J dropped 0; count of bases not matched to a gene: 17. CDR1 and CDR2 from the germline V gene are SEHNR and FQNEAQ (reference sequence). The CDR3 contains 19 residues.

The chain links TRBV4-3 to TRBJ2-7; D perhaps matches TRBD2 (6 bases). The CDR3 totals 14 residues. V lost 0 bases to trimming and J lost 5 bases, with 11 bases between them. The germline V gene has CDR1 LGHNA and CDR2 YSLEER. The CDR3 here is CASSQDSGSHEQYF. CDR3 DNA: TGCGCCAGCAGCCAAGACTCCGGGAGCCACGAGCAGTACTTC.

The chain recombines TRBV7-2 with TRBJ2-5, with 8 positions matching TRBD2. Per the germline V gene, CDR1 is SGHTA and CDR2 is FQGNSA. The trim removed 7 bases at V and 3 bases at J, leaving 4 bases unmatched. CDR3 length: 13 amino acids. The CDR3 DNA is TGTGCCAGCACGGGGGGGCGGGAAGAGACCCAGTACTTC. Protein product: CASTGGREETQYF. The whole variable domain, remainder taken from reference TRBV7-2 and TRBJ2-5, is GAGVSQSPSNKVTEKGKDVELRCDPISGHTALYWYRQSLGQGLEFLIYFQGNSAPDKSGLPSDRFSAERTGGSVSTLTIQRTQQEDSAVYLCASTGGREETQYFGPGTRLLVL.

This clone was recorded once. The J gene is TRBJ2-1, the V gene TRBV4-1; 13 bases map to TRBD2. Germline CDR1 is MGHRA and CDR2 is YSYEKL. The ends lost 0 bases at V and 4 bases at J; junction bases unmatched: 3. This CDR3 has 17 residues. This chain's CDR3 is CASSQDQTSGGYNEQFF. Written as DNA, the CDR3 is TGCGCCAGCAGCCAAGATCAGACTAGCGGGGGGTACAATGAGCAGTTCTTC.